This T cell receptor (beta chain) was sequenced in a study of blood T cell repertoires in COVID-19. About the research overall: Acute and convalescent COVID-19 samples came from the United States, Italy and Spain. In each case, the material was cDNA or gDNA derived from T cells, B-cell-depleted T cells, or PBMCs.

In the authors' methods: Quantification of nucleated cells was approximated via reference gene primer amplification. TCRdb's copy holds only in-frame clones and misses some; the assay was immunoSEQ multiplex PCR. That table gives V, J and clone size, and the DNA gave D and trimming. The sample records 60,000 to 85,000 clones, under 95% being singletons. CDR1 is SGHNT and CDR2 is YENEEA in the germline V gene. The CDR3 spans 15 residues. V was clipped by 5 bases and J by 4 bases; unmatched bases: 8. The clonotype was recovered from a man aged 45-65 years with acute or convalescent COVID-19. The sequencing sample was made of peripheral blood. This rearrangement joins TRBV11-3 to TRBJ2-1, with TRBD1 identical over 7 bases. CDR3 region: CASSQRTGLYNEQFF. The DNA for the CDR3 is TGTGCCAGCAGCCAGCGGACAGGCCTTTACAATGAGCAGTTCTTC.